The 2 T cell receptor beta chains below all came from one sample that was sequenced in a study of blood T cell repertoires in COVID-19. Only in-frame clones appear in the TCRdb table, and some are missing; sequencing was by immunoSEQ multiplex PCR. The data contain hundreds of thousands of clones, around 89% of them singletons. Sequencing was carried out using PBMCs or T cells enriched from blood (not recorded which). The source of these receptors is a man aged 45-65 years who had been exposed to COVID-19.

V and J are TRBV5-1 and TRBJ2-1; the match to TRBD2 covers 9 bases. Germline V gene lookup returns CDR1 SGHRS and CDR2 YFSETQ. This CDR3 comprises 13 residues. V lost 7 bases and J lost 9; bases outside the gene matches: 8. In DNA, the CDR3 is TGCGCCAGCGGGGGACTAGCCGGCGGTGAGCAGTTCTTC. As protein: CASGGLAGGEQFF.

The genes are TRBV10-3 and TRBJ2-3; 8 nucleotides match TRBD2. Per germline, CDR1 ENHRY and CDR2 SYGVKD. The CDR3 is 16 amino acids. The junction had 10 bases not matched to a gene; V was cut back by 4 bases and J by 4 bases. In nucleotides, the CDR3 is TGTGCCATCAGTGGGAGAGCGGGAGAGAGCGCAGATACGCAGTATTTT. It specifies CAISGRAGESADTQYF.